Below are 28 T cell receptor beta chains sequenced from a single sample in a study of radiotherapy plus CTLA-4 blockade in lung cancer. Repertoires were generated with immunoSEQ multiplex PCR, while TCRdb's copy carries only in-frame clones and drops some. Of about 56,000 clones listed, over 75% were seen once; the top ten hold roughly 17%. The sequences come from peripheral blood, collected from a patient treated with radiotherapy plus ipilimumab. The source is a human donor with non-small cell lung cancer who had a complete response to radiotherapy plus ipilimumab.

This clone was seen only a few times. The chain employs TRBV15 and TRBJ2-4; D is possibly TRBD1 (6 bases). The V gene's germline CDR1 is LNHNV and CDR2 YYDKDF (reference sequence). The CDR3 contains 15 residues. Trimming stripped 0 bases from V and 2 bases from J, with 8 bases between. DNA of the CDR3: TGTGCCACCAGCAGAGAACAGGGAACCAAAAACATTCAGTACTTC. As protein: CATSREQGTKNIQYF.

The CDR3 bases are TGTGCCAGCAGTTTGGTGGGGGGGGCTAGCGGTTCCTACGAGCAGTACTTC. Translation: CASSLVGGASGSYEQYF. This sequence joins TRBV28 and TRBJ2-7, with a possible D match to TRBD2 (7 bases). With 3 bases removed from V and 1 base from J, the gap between germline ends came to 19 bases. Looked up from germline, CDR1 is MDHEN and CDR2 is SYDVKM. This CDR3 is built from 17 residues.

This clone appeared a few times. The rearrangement uses TRBV14 and TRBJ1-4; TRBD1 is a possible D gene (5 bases). This CDR3 is built from 14 residues. CDR1 is SGHDN and CDR2 is FVKESK in the germline V gene. V shed 0 bases and J shed 7 bases, with 9 bases lying between them. CDR3 sequence (DNA): TGTGCCAGCAGCCAAGAGGGGCGCGGTGAAAAACTGTTTTTT. Protein sequence: CASSQEGRGEKLFF. Looking up the rest from reference TRBV14 and TRBJ1-4 gives the full variable domain: EAGVTQFPSHSVIEKGQTVTLRCDPISGHDNLYWYRRVMGKEIKFLLHFVKESKQDESGMPNNRFLAERTGGTYSTLKVQPAELEDSGVYFCASSQEGRGEKLFFGSGTQLSVL.

The CDR3 region is CASSIPRTEGEKLFF. DNA of the CDR3: TGTGCCAGTAGTATTCCCCGGACAGAGGGGGAAAAACTGTTTTTT. The gene calls are TRBV19 and TRBJ1-4; a possible D gene is TRBD1 (6 bases). Trimming shortened V by 3 bases and J by 8 bases, and 16 bases separated the two germline ends. The CDR3 totals 15 residues. Germline-derived CDR1 and CDR2 are LNHDA and SQIVND (reference sequence).

The genes are TRBV5-1 and TRBJ1-1; maybe TRBD1 (5 bases). The CDR3 sequence is 20 residues long. CDR1 and CDR2 from the germline V gene are SGHRS and YFSETQ. The V end was cut by 0 bases, the J end by 0 bases, with 24 bases between. The CDR3 spells CASSLALWTTQKGMNTEAFF. DNA of the CDR3: TGCGCCAGCAGCTTGGCCCTTTGGACAACTCAAAAGGGAATGAACACTGAAGCTTTCTTT.

This clone was recorded at least ten times. V is TRBV11-2 and J is TRBJ1-5, with TRBD1 identical over 8 bases. After removal of 5 bases from V and 6 bases from J, the junction contained 6 bases not matched to a gene. There are 14 residues in the CDR3. The germline CDR1 and CDR2 sequences are SGHAT and FQNNGV. The CDR3 is CASSPGTGGQPQHF. DNA for the CDR3: TGTGCCAGCAGCCCGGGGACAGGCGGTCAGCCCCAGCATTTT.

The chain employs TRBV21-1 and TRBJ1-1. TRBV21-1 is labeled a pseudogene. This CDR3 is 16 amino acids long. CDR3 sequence (DNA): TGTGCCAGCAGCAAAGGGGAGGGACATAAGTACACTGAAGCTTTCTTT. This translates into CASSKGEGHKYTEAFF.

This chain links TRBV6-1 with TRBJ1-1, with 7 positions matching TRBD1. Germline V CDR1 and CDR2: MNHNS, SASEGT. This CDR3 has 12 residues. The ends lost 8 bases at V and 4 bases at J; junction bases unmatched: 4. The CDR3 nucleotides read TGTGCCAGCCAGGGACAGCGCACTGAAGCTTTCTTT. It specifies CASQGQRTEAFF.

The rearrangement uses TRBV7-9 and TRBJ2-1, with 8 bases aligning to TRBD1. Germline CDR1 SEHNR, CDR2 FQNEAQ (reference sequence). The CDR3 is 16 residues long. After removal of 5 bases from V and 7 bases from J, the junction contained 13 bases not matched to a gene. CDR3 bases: TGTGCCAGCAGCCCCCTTACAGGACAGGGTAGGAATGAGCAGTTCTTC. Protein: CASSPLTGQGRNEQFF.

The chain is built from TRBV28 and TRBJ1-2, with 10 bases identical to TRBD1. After removal of 6 bases from V and 4 bases from J, the junction contained 14 bases not matched to a gene. Germline V gives CDR1 MDHEN, CDR2 SYDVKM. The CDR3 covers 17 residues. CDR3 protein: CASSVPSGTGDGYGYTF. The DNA of the CDR3 is TGTGCCAGCAGCGTTCCCTCCGGGACAGGGGACGGCTATGGCTACACCTTC.

In this sample, this clone turned up once. Its ends do not fully match the called genes, so a read error is possible. This chain connects TRBV6-5 to TRBJ2-1; the match to TRBD2 covers 9 bases. The germline gives CDR1 MNHEY, CDR2 SVGAGI. The CDR3 loop spans 13 amino acids. The CDR3 DNA follows: TGTGCCAGCAGTTACTCAGCGGGGGGCCCAGGGATCTTC. Translating it yields CASSYSAGGPGIF.

This clone occurred once. DNA for the CDR3: TGCAGCGTTCTTCTAGCGGGAGTTACCTACAATGAGCAGTTCTTC. Its protein is CSVLLAGVTYNEQFF. The chain links TRBV29-1 to TRBJ2-1; TRBD2 aligns across 10 bases. Germline trimming cut 5 bases from V and 2 bases from J; bases unmatched to any gene: 6. This CDR3 comprises 15 residues. Germline CDR1 and CDR2: SQVTM and ANQGSEA.

By sample share, this clone is medium-sized. The V and J genes are TRBV13 and TRBJ2-1, with 9 bases matching TRBD1. Germline CDR1 PRHDT, CDR2 FYEKMQ (reference sequence). V was clipped by 0 bases and J by 5 bases; unmatched bases: 5. The CDR3 consists of 16 residues. The CDR3 DNA follows: TGTGCCAGCAGCTTAGGGGACAGGGGACGAAACAATGAGCAGTTCTTC. This translates into CASSLGDRGRNNEQFF.

The V call is TRBV11-3, the J call TRBJ1-4; D may be TRBD1 (5 bases). The CDR3 extends over 13 amino acids. In germline, CDR1 is SGHNT, CDR2 YENEEA. Trimming cost V 5 bases and J 11 bases, with 15 bases left between them. The DNA of the CDR3 is TGTGCCAGCAGCGCTATGATTGACAGCAAACTGTTTTTT. Protein: CASSAMIDSKLFF.

The chain employs TRBV10-1 and TRBJ2-1; 10 bases align to TRBD2. The CDR3 is made up of 17 amino acids. Germline V gives CDR1 WNHNN, CDR2 SYGVQD (reference sequence). J lost 2 bases, V lost 0 bases, and 4 bases had no gene match. As DNA, the CDR3 is TGCGCCAGCAGTGAGTCGTTACTAGCGGGACCCTACAATGAGCAGTTCTTC. Translating gives CASSESLLAGPYNEQFF.

This clone was seen just once. The chain is built from TRBV7-9 and TRBJ2-1; 13 bases map to TRBD2. Germline trimming cut 5 bases from V and 4 bases from J; bases unmatched to any gene: 8. Germline V CDR1 and CDR2: SEHNR, FQNEAQ (reference sequence). This CDR3 region has 17 residues. In DNA form, the CDR3 reads TGTGCCAGCAGCGTTAGGGGACTAGCGGGACATTACAATGAGCAGTTCTTC. Protein: CASSVRGLAGHYNEQFF. The full variable domain, rest sourced from reference TRBV7-9 and TRBJ2-1, is DTGVSQNPRHKITKRGQNVTFRCDPISEHNRLYWYRQTLGQGPEFLTYFQNEAQLEKSRLLSDRFSAERPKGSFSTLEIQRTEQGDSAMYLCASSVRGLAGHYNEQFFGPGTRLTVL.

This chain connects TRBV5-1 to TRBJ2-1, with D possibly being TRBD2 (5 bases). Germline CDR1 reads SGHRS; CDR2 reads YFSETQ. The ends were cut back, 0 bases at V and 0 bases at J, with 10 bases in the middle. This CDR3 has 16 residues. The CDR3 DNA follows: TGCGCCAGCAGCTTGGCCCCAAGCGGCTCCTACAATGAGCAGTTCTTC. Its translation: CASSLAPSGSYNEQFF.

The V and J genes are TRBV13 and TRBJ2-3, with 9 nucleotides matching TRBD2. Germline V gene data show CDR1 as PRHDT and CDR2 as FYEKMQ (reference sequence). With V trimmed by 5 bases and J by 2 bases, 11 bases remained unmatched. The CDR3 loop spans 17 amino acids. The CDR3 is CASSVLLRGGDTDTQYF. The DNA for the CDR3 is TGTGCCAGCAGCGTCTTGTTGCGGGGGGGGGACACAGATACGCAGTATTTT.

This clone was observed a handful of times. The chain employs TRBV18 and TRBJ2-2; 7 bases are a match to TRBD1. CDR1 and CDR2 from the germline V gene are KGHSH and LQKENI. V shed 4 bases, J shed 0 bases, and the junction held 2 bases outside the gene matches. This CDR3 comprises 15 residues. CDR3 sequence: CASSRDSTNTGELFF. For the CDR3, the DNA is TGTGCCAGCTCACGGGACAGTACGAACACCGGGGAGCTGTTTTTT.

This chain uses TRBV30 with TRBJ1-4, with TRBD1 matching 8 bases. CDR3 length equals 14 residues. Germline-derived CDR1 and CDR2 are GTSNPN and SVGIG (reference sequence). The J segment lost 7 bases and the V segment lost 4 bases, leaving 8 bases of the junction unmatched. CDR3 sequence (DNA): TGTGCCTGGACACAGACAGGGGCGGGTGAAAAACTGTTTTTT. Translating it yields CAWTQTGAGEKLFF.

The chain is built from TRBV30 and TRBJ2-4; D uncertain. V lost 0 bases, J lost 1 base, and 10 bases lay in between. CDR3 length: 15 amino acids. The germline gives CDR1 GTSNPN, CDR2 SVGIG (reference sequence). CDR3 region: CAWSVQYYAKNIQYF. DNA of the CDR3: TGTGCCTGGAGTGTACAGTATTACGCCAAAAACATTCAGTACTTC.

The genes are TRBV18 and TRBJ1-4, with TRBD1 matching 7 bases. This CDR3 is 15 amino acids long. The V gene end was trimmed by 4 bases and the J gene end by 0 bases; junction bases not matched to a gene: 2. The germline CDR1 and CDR2 sequences are KGHSH and LQKENI. The CDR3: CASSLGTATNEKLFF. In nucleotides, the CDR3 is TGTGCCAGCTCACTGGGGACAGCAACTAATGAAAAACTGTTTTTT. Based on the CDR3 plus reference TRBV18 and TRBJ1-4, the full variable domain is NAGVMQNPRHLVRRRGQEARLRCSPMKGHSHVYWYRQLPEEGLKFMVYLQKENIIDESGMPKERFSAEFPKEGPSILRIQQVVRGDSAAYFCASSLGTATNEKLFFGSGTQLSVL.

Only one count was recorded for this clone. The chain has TRBV9 and TRBJ1-4; TRBD1 aligns across 8 bases. Trimming cost V 0 bases and J 8 bases; bases outside gene matches: 6. CDR1 and CDR2 from the germline V gene are SGDLS and YYNGEE. CDR3 length: 15 residues. This chain's CDR3 is CASSVDDRGGEKLFF. CDR3 in DNA: TGTGCCAGCAGCGTAGATGACAGGGGAGGGGAAAAACTGTTTTTT.

The rearrangement uses TRBV7-6 and TRBJ1-1; D is possibly TRBD1 (6 bases). The CDR3 contains 13 residues. The V end was cut by 1 base, the J end by 3 bases, with 6 bases between. In germline, CDR1 is SGHVS, CDR2 FNYEAQ. The CDR3 loop reads CASSLEGDTEAFF. DNA of the CDR3: TGTGCCAGCAGCTTAGAGGGGGACACTGAAGCTTTCTTT.

V and J are TRBV7-2 and TRBJ2-5; the D gene is possibly TRBD2 (5 bases). This CDR3 spans 16 amino acids. CDR1 is SGHTA, CDR2 FQGNSA, per germline. Trimming cost V 5 bases and J 2 bases, with 18 bases left between them. CDR3 region: CASSGGPGFGQETQYF. CDR3 coding DNA: TGTGCCAGCAGCGGAGGTCCCGGGTTTGGGCAAGAGACCCAGTACTTC.

As for this clone: The junction and the germline gene differ at one end; a read error may be behind it. The chain uses TRBV6-4 and TRBJ2-1; the match to TRBD2 covers 7 bases. Germline V gene lookup returns CDR1 MRHNA and CDR2 SNTAGT. The CDR3 has 14 residues. The CDR3 is CARRTKRDYNEQFF. Written as DNA, the CDR3 is TGTGCCCGCAGGACTAAGCGGGACTACAATGAGCAGTTCTTC.

In regard to this clone: Additional DNA sequences in this sample encode the identical CDR3. The chain recombines TRBV7-2 with TRBJ2-5; D not certain. The CDR3 runs to 12 residues. With 2 bases removed from V and 4 bases from J, the gap between germline ends came to 5 bases. Germline V gives CDR1 SGHTA, CDR2 FQGNSA. Written as DNA, the CDR3 is TGTGCCAGCAGCTTACAGGCAGAGACCCAGTACTTC. This translates into CASSLQAETQYF.

The chain has TRBV10-1 and TRBJ1-2; D gene ambiguous. V lost 0 bases and J 3 bases, leaving 5 bases between the germline ends. Germline CDR1 is WNHNN and CDR2 is SYGVQD (reference sequence). The CDR3 length is 13 residues. The CDR3 nucleotides read TGCGCCAGCAGTGAGTCAGCGGACTATGGCTACACCTTC. As protein: CASSESADYGYTF.